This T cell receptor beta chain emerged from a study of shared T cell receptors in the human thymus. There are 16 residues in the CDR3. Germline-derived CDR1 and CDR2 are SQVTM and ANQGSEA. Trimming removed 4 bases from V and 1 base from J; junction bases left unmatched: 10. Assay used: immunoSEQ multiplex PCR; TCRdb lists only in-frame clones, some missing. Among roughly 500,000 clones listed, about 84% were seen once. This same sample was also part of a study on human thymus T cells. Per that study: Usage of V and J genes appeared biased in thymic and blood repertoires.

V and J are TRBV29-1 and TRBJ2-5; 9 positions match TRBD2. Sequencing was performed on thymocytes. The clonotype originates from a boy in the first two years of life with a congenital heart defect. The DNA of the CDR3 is TGCAGCGTTGGCAATAGCGGGAGAGCTAGCCAAGAGACCCAGTACTTC. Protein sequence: CSVGNSGRASQETQYF.